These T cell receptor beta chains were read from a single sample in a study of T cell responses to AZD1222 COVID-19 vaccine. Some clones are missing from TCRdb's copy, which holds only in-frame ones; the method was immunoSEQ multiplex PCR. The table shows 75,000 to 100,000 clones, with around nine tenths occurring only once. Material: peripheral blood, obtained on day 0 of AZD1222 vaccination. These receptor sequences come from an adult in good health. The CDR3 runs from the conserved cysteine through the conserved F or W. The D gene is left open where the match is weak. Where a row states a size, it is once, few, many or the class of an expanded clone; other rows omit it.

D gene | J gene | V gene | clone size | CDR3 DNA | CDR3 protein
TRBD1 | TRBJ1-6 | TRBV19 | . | TGTGCCAGTAGTGGGTACACAGGGGTAAATTCACCCCTCCACTTT | CASSGYTGVNSPLHF
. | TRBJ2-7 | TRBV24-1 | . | TGTGCCACCAGTACCACTGGGGATTCCTACGAGCAGTACTTC | CATSTTGDSYEQYF
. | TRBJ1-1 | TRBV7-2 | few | TGTGCCAGCAGCTACCTTGGGGGAATCGAAGCTTTCTTT | CASSYLGGIEAFF
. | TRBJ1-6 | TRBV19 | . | TGTGCCAGTAAATCAGGGGACAATTCACCCCTCCACTTT | CASKSGDNSPLHF
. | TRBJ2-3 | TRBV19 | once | TGTGCCAGTAGTATTGAGCTATACCGCACAGATACGCAGTATTTT | CASSIELYRTDTQYF
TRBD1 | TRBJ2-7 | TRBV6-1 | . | TGTGCCAGCAGTGAACCCCGAACAGGGGGCATCGACGAGCAGTACTTC | CASSEPRTGGIDEQYF
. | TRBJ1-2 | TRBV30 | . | TGTGCCTGGAGTGTACTTTCTCTAGGGGCGCCCGGCTACACCTTC | CAWSVLSLGAPGYTF
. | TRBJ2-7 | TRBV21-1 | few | TGTGCCAGCAGCAAAGGGGACAGGGGGGACTACGAGCAGTACTTC | CASSKGDRGDYEQYF
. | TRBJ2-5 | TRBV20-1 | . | TGCAGTGCTAGAAGGGGGGAGACCCAGTACTTC | CSARRGETQYF
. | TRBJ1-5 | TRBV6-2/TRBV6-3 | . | TGTGCCAGCAGCCAGACAGTTTTGAATCAGCCCCAGCATTTT | CASSQTVLNQPQHF
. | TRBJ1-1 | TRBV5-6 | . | TGTGCCAGCAGCTTGGATATTGGCAGAGTAATGAACACTGAAGCTTTCTTT | CASSLDIGRVMNTEAFF
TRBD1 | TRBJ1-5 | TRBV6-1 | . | TGTGCCAGCAGTGAAGGATTTGGGACAGGGCGACAGCCCCAGCATTTT | CASSEGFGTGRQPQHF
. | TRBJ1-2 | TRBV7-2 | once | TGTGCCAGCAGCTTAGCCACCGGCACTTATGGCTACACCTTC | CASSLATGTYGYTF
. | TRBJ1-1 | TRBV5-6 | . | TGTGCCAGCAGCTTAGGGGGACCTCTGGGTACTGAAGCTTTCTTT | CASSLGGPLGTEAFF
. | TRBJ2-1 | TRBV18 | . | TGTGCCAGCTCGGAAAGGACAGATTTCTACAATGAGCAGTTCTTC | CASSERTDFYNEQFF
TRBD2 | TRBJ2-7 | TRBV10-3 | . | TGTGCCATCAGTGATAAGCGGGGGGCTTCCTACGAGCAGTACTTC | CAISDKRGASYEQYF
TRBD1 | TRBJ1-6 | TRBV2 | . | TGTGCCAGCGCAGGGACAGCAATTCCACCCCTCCACTTT | CASAGTAIPPLHF
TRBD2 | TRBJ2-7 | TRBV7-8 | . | TGTGCCAGCAGCATTCCACTAGCGGGGGATTACGAGCAGTACTTC | CASSIPLAGDYEQYF
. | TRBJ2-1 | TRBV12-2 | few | TGTGCAAGTCGCTTAGGAATGGGGACATGGAGGAATGAGCAGTTCTTC | CASRLGMGTWRNEQFF
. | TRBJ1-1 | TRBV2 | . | TGTGCCAGCAGTGCTCAGGCGACTGAAGCTTTCTTT | CASSAQATEAFF
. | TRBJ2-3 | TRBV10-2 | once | TGCGCCAGCAGTGAGTCAATAGTGAGGCCAGATACGCAGTATTTT | CASSESIVRPDTQYF
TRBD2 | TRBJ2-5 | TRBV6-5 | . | TGTGCCAGCAGTTATCCCGCTAGCGGGGGGGAAGAGACCCAGTACTTC | CASSYPASGGEETQYF
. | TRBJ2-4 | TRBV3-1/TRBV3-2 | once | TGTGCCAGCTCATCTCTGAATGCCAAAAACATTCAGTACTTC | CASSSLNAKNIQYF
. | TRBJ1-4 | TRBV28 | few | TGTGCCAGCACCCTAGCCGGTTTAGAAAAACTGTTTTTT | CASTLAGLEKLFF
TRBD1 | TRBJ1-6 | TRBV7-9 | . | TGTGCCAGCAGCTTAGAGGGACAGGGGGAATCACCCCTCCACTTT | CASSLEGQGESPLHF
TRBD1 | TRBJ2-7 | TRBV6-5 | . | TGTGCCAGCAGTTACGGGGGGGACAGGGTCTACGAGCAGTACTTC | CASSYGGDRVYEQYF
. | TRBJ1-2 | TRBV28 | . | TGTGCCACCCTGGACAGTCAGTATGGCTACACCTTC | CATLDSQYGYTF
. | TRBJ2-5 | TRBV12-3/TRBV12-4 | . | TGTGCCAGCAGTTTCCGGGAGACCCAGTACTTC | CASSFRETQYF
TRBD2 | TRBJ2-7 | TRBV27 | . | TGTGCCAGCAGTCCCCGGACTAGCGGGGCCTACGAGCAGTACTTC | CASSPRTSGAYEQYF
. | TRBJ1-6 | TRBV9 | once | TGTGCCAGCAGCGCCTCAGGGTCCCCCTCCTATAATTCACCCCTCCACTTT | CASSASGSPSYNSPLHF
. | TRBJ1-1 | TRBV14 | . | TGTGCCAGCAGCCATGCGCTCGGGATGAACACTGAAGCTTTCTTT | CASSHALGMNTEAFF
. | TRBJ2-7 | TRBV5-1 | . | TGCGCCAGCAGCTGGGGGCTCTCCTACGAGCAGTACTTC | CASSWGLSYEQYF
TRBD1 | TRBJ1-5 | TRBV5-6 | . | TGTGCCAGCAGCTGGGGACAGTCGATCAATCAGCCCCAGCATTTT | CASSWGQSINQPQHF
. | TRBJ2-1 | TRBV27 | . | TGTGCCAGCAGTTTATCGATAAACGCATTCTCCTACAATGAGCAGTTCTTC | CASSLSINAFSYNEQFF
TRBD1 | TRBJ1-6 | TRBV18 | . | TGTGCCAGCTCACCTACTCCGGGACAGGGGAATTCACCCCTCCACTTT | CASSPTPGQGNSPLHF
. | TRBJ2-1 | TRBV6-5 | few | TGTGCCAGCAGTTCTGGGATGGAGCAGTTCTTC | CASSSGMEQFF
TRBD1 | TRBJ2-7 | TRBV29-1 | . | TGCAGCGTTGAAGGGGACAGCTCCTACGAGCAGTACTTC | CSVEGDSSYEQYF
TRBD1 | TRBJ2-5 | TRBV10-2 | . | TGCGCCAGCGCGGGACAGGGGTCTCGAGAGACCCAGTACTTC | CASAGQGSRETQYF
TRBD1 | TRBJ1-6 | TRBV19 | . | TGTGCCAGTAGTATGCGCATTTACAGGGGCGTTAATTCACCCCTCCACTTT | CASSMRIYRGVNSPLHF
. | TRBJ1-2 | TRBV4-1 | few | TGCGCCAGCAGCCAAGTCGGCCGCAACCACTATGGCTACACCTTC | CASSQVGRNHYGYTF
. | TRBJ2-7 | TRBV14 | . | TGTGCCAGCAGCCAAGACACAGTTTCCCACGAGCAGTACTTC | CASSQDTVSHEQYF
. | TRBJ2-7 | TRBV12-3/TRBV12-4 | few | TGTGCCAGCAGTTTCGGGGTTCTTTACGAGCAGTACTTC | CASSFGVLYEQYF
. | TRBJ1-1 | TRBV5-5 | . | TGTGCCAGCAGCCCCGGGGGTAGCACTGAAGCTTTCTTT | CASSPGGSTEAFF
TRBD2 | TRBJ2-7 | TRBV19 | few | TGTGCCAGTAGTATAAAGGCAGGGACTACCTACGAGCAGTACTTC | CASSIKAGTTYEQYF
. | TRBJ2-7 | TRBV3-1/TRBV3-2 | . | TGTGCCAGCAGCCGCGGATCGGACTTTGACTACGAGCAGTACTTC | CASSRGSDFDYEQYF
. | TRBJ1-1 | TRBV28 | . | TGTGCCAGCTTTCCAGCAGGGCCGGGCACTGAAGCTTTCTTT | CASFPAGPGTEAFF
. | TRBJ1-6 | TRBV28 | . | TGTGCCAGCAGCGGGATGACAGTAAGCTCCTATAATTCACCCCTCCACTTT | CASSGMTVSSYNSPLHF
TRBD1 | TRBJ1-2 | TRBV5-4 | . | TGTGCCAGCAGCCGACAGGGGCCGCAGGGTGGCTACACCTTC | CASSRQGPQGGYTF
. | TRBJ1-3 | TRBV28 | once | TGTGCCAGCCTTGGGGCCAGCCGCTTCTCTGGAAACACCATATATTTT | CASLGASRFSGNTIYF
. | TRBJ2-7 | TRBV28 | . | TGTGCCAGCAAAGCAGGGACCTACGAGCAGTACTTC | CASKAGTYEQYF
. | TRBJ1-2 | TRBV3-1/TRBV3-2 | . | TGTGCCAGCAGCCAAATGGACGGAAGGAGCTACACCTTC | CASSQMDGRSYTF
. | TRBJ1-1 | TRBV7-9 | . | TGTGCCAGCAGCTTAGAATTGGCTGAAGCTTTCTTT | CASSLELAEAFF
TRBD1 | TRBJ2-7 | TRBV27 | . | TGTGCCAGCAGTCACCGGGACAGGTCCGCCTACGAGCAGTACTTC | CASSHRDRSAYEQYF
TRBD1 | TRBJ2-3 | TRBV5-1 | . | TGCGCCAGCAGCCGTGAGGGACAGGGTTTTGCTACGCAGTATTTT | CASSREGQGFATQYF
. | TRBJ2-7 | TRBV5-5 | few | TGTGCCAGCAGCTTGGGACAGGACCCTGCGGACGAGCAGTACTTC | CASSLGQDPADEQYF
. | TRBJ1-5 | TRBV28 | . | TGTGCCAGCAGTCGGACAAACATCAATCAGCCCCAGCATTTT | CASSRTNINQPQHF
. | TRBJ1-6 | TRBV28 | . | TGTGCCACTCGCCCGGGACATCGAAGCTCCTATAATTCACCCCTCCACTTT | CATRPGHRSSYNSPLHF